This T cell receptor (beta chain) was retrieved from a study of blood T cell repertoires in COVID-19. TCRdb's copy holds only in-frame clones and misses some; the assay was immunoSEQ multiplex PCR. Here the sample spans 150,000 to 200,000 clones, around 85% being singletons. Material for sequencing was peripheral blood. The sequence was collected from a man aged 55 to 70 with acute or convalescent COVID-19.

The CDR3 nucleotides are TGTGCCAGCAGCAGATCCGGGACAGGGGCGGTTACGCAGTATTTT. It codes for CASSRSGTGAVTQYF. This chain links TRBV7-2 with TRBJ2-3, with TRBD1 identical over 10 bases. This CDR3 comprises 15 residues. V was clipped by 5 bases and J by 8 bases; unmatched bases: 10. Germline V gene data show CDR1 as SGHTA and CDR2 as FQGNSA.